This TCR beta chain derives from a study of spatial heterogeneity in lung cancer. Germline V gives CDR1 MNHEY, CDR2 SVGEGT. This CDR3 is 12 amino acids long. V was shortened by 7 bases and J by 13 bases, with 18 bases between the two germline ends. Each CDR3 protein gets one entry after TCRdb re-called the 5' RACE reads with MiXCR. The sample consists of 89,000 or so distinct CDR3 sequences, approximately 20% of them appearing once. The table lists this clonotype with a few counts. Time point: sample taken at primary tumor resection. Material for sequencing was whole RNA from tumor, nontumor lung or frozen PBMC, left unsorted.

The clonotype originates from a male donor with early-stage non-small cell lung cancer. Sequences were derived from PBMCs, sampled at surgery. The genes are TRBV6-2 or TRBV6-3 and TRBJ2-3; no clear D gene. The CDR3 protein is CASTTFSLTKYF. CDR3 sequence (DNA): TGTGCCAGCACCACTTTTTCCCTAACGAAGTATTTT.